This record concerns one TCR beta chain sequence. Its antigen is undetermined. Via MiXCR, TCRdb re-called the 5' RACE reads, giving one row per CDR3 protein. The table records 450,000 to 650,000 distinct CDR3 sequences, just over 20% of them present only once. This sample was included in a study of T cells after yellow fever vaccination. Study at large: Low-cell-number fractions were prepared with SMART-Seq v4 Ultra Low Input.

Germline lookup yields CDR1 MGHRA and CDR2 YSYEKL. This CDR3 comprises 11 residues. V shed 8 bases and J shed 1 base, with 5 bases lying between them. General observations from the study: Clones from primary vaccination mostly reappeared after the booster (roughly 95% CD4, approximately 91% CD8). Clonotypes appearing in both CD4 and CD8 compartments existed, and their share was small. The study found a weaker secondary response that peaked faster, day 5 versus 15.

The receptor's source is a man between 18 and 29 years old who received the YFV17D yellow fever vaccine. Sequencing was performed on PBMCs, taken about 21 days after the first yellow fever vaccination. The genes are TRBV4-1 and TRBJ1-1; D is ambiguous. The CDR3 DNA follows: TGCGCCAGCGCAGAGAACACTGAAGCTTTCTTT. This gives the protein CASAENTEAFF.